Listed here are 14 T cell receptor beta chains from one sample, sequenced in a study of vaccination effects on CD4 cells after COVID-19. Pools of viral peptides were used by the ViraFEST assay to expand antigen-specific CD4+ T cells ahead of sequencing. Isolating CD4+ T cells followed approximately ten days of culture. Vaccinees lacked prior SARS-CoV-2 infection and tested negative for nucleocapsid antibodies. Their target antigens are unknown. Sequencing was performed with immunoSEQ multiplex PCR; in TCRdb, only in-frame clones are kept and a portion is missing. The sample yields roughly 33,000 clones, around 78% seen once. The sequences come from CD4+ T cells from PBMCs cultured with HCoV-OC43 spike peptides, collected before COVID-19 vaccination. This sample's subset: HCoV-OC43 spike overlapping peptide pool stimulation. The receptors shown here come from a human donor who received a COVID-19 vaccine.

The chain combines TRBV3-1 (or the pseudogene TRBV3-2) with TRBJ2-2, with D tentatively TRBD2 (6 bases). The germline V gene encodes CDR1 LGHDT and CDR2 YNNKEL (reference sequence). Trimming left V 1 base short and J 8 bases short, with 14 bases between. The CDR3 contains 15 residues. The CDR3 DNA reads as TGTGCCAGCAGCCAAGGACTAGGTTCGGCAGGGGAGCTGTTTTTT. Encoded protein: CASSQGLGSAGELFF.

CDR3: CAWSVNRMGPQFF. CDR3 in DNA: TGTGCCTGGAGTGTAAATAGAATGGGGCCGCAGTTCTTC. The chain joins TRBV30 to TRBJ2-1; D is possibly TRBD1 (5 bases). CDR1 and CDR2 from the germline V gene are GTSNPN and SVGIG (reference sequence). There are 13 residues in the CDR3. Between the trimmed V and J ends, which lost 0 bases and 12 bases, there was a span of 15 bases.

The V call is TRBV10-3, the J call TRBJ2-1; 13 bases agree with TRBD2. The trim removed 0 bases at V and 7 bases at J, leaving 3 bases unmatched. Germline V gene lookup returns CDR1 ENHRY and CDR2 SYGVKD. There are 16 residues in the CDR3. The CDR3 sequence: CAISESRLAGGNEQFF. Written as DNA, the CDR3 is TGTGCCATCAGTGAGTCGAGACTAGCGGGAGGAAATGAGCAGTTCTTC.

This clone is a singleton in its sample. The rearrangement joins TRBV6-5 to TRBJ1-2; 9 nucleotides line up with TRBD1. The CDR3 is made up of 16 amino acids. With 2 bases clipped from V and 8 bases from J, the junction kept 12 bases outside the gene matches. The V gene's germline CDR1 is MNHEY and CDR2 SVGAGI. This chain's CDR3 is CASSYLTRTGEKGYTF. The CDR3 DNA sequence: TGTGCCAGCAGTTACCTTACCCGGACAGGGGAGAAGGGCTACACCTTC.

The gene calls are TRBV5-6 and TRBJ2-4; possibly TRBD2 for D (6 bases). V dropped 4 bases and J dropped 7 bases, with 12 bases sitting between them. CDR3 length: 13 amino acids. The germline V gene has CDR1 SGHDT and CDR2 YYEEEE. CDR3 DNA sequence: TGTGCCAGCAGCGCGGCGGGGAGGAACATTCAGTACTTC. Translating it yields CASSAAGRNIQYF. Drawing the rest from reference TRBV5-6 and TRBJ2-4, the complete variable domain is DAGVTQSPTHLIKTRGQQVTLRCSPKSGHDTVSWYQQALGQGPQFIFQYYEEEERQRGNFPDRFSGHQFPNYSSELNVNALLLGDSALYLCASSAAGRNIQYFGAGTRLSVL.

The genes are TRBV7-9 and TRBJ1-2; possibly TRBD1 for D (5 bases). CDR3 size: 13 residues. Germline loops: CDR1 SEHNR, CDR2 FQNEAQ (reference sequence). V was shortened by 7 bases and J by 4 bases, with 13 bases between the two germline ends. CDR3: CASTLQRGYGYTF. Here the CDR3 DNA reads TGTGCCAGCACCCTGCAGAGGGGCTATGGCTACACCTTC.

J is TRBJ2-3 and V is TRBV30; no firm D call. CDR3 length: 12 amino acids. Germline values: CDR1 GTSNPN, CDR2 SVGIG (reference sequence). Trimming pared 2 bases from V and 2 bases from J, leaving 5 bases between. The CDR3 sequence: CAWSQSTDTQYF. The CDR3 DNA follows: TGTGCCTGGAGTCAATCCACAGATACGCAGTATTTT.

This clone has a handful of counts. The V gene is TRBV28, the J gene TRBJ1-2; D gene uncertain. Germline loops: CDR1 MDHEN, CDR2 SYDVKM. The CDR3 spans 11 residues. Trimming took 5 bases from V and 3 from J, leaving 4 bases between them. CDR3 bases: TGTGCCAGCAGTAAATACTATGGCTACACCTTC. Amino acids: CASSKYYGYTF.

J is TRBJ2-2 and V is TRBV18, with 8 positions matching TRBD1. The J segment lost 7 bases and the V segment lost 3 bases, leaving 10 bases of the junction unmatched. Germline CDR1 is KGHSH and CDR2 is LQKENI. This CDR3 comprises 16 residues. CDR3 sequence (DNA): TGTGCCAGCTCACCTATCCCCGGACAGGGTCACGGGGAGCTGTTTTTT. Amino acid sequence: CASSPIPGQGHGELFF.

The gene calls are TRBV18 and TRBJ2-6, with D hard to call. With 7 bases removed from V and 0 bases from J, the gap between germline ends came to 4 bases. CDR1 is KGHSH and CDR2 is LQKENI in the germline V gene. The length of the CDR3 is 13 residues. The CDR3 sequence: CASLSSGANVLTF. The CDR3 nucleotides read TGTGCCAGCTTAAGCTCTGGGGCCAACGTCCTGACTTTC.

The DNA for the CDR3 is TGCGCCAGCAGCTTGAAGGTAGCGGGATTCTACGAGCAGTACTTC. It yields the protein CASSLKVAGFYEQYF. V is TRBV5-1 and J is TRBJ2-7, with 8 bases lining up with TRBD2. The CDR3 consists of 15 residues. After removal of 1 base from V and 3 bases from J, the junction contained 6 bases not matched to a gene. Germline V gene lookup returns CDR1 SGHRS and CDR2 YFSETQ. Full variable domain (outside the CDR3, taken from reference TRBV5-1 and TRBJ2-7): KAGVTQTPRYLIKTRGQQVTLSCSPISGHRSVSWYQQTPGQGLQFLFEYFSETQRNKGNFPGRFSGRQFSNSRSEMNVSTLELGDSALYLCASSLKVAGFYEQYFGPGTRLTVT.

The rearrangement joins TRBV18 to TRBJ1-4; D not resolved. The V gene's germline CDR1 is KGHSH and CDR2 LQKENI. The CDR3 has 14 residues. Trimming pared 5 bases from V and 0 bases from J, leaving 7 bases between. This CDR3 is CASSVFATNEKLFF. DNA of the CDR3: TGTGCCAGCTCAGTCTTTGCAACTAATGAAAAACTGTTTTTT.

V is TRBV19 and J is TRBJ2-7, with D maybe TRBD2 (5 bases). Germline CDR1 LNHDA, CDR2 SQIVND (reference sequence). V lost 5 bases and J lost 4, with 18 bases in between. There are 15 residues in the CDR3. The CDR3 region has the DNA TGTGCCAGTAGTCCGAGCGGCCGCCCCGAGTACGAGCAGTACTTC. It is translated as CASSPSGRPEYEQYF.

This clone was counted a few times. V gene TRBV6-1 combines with J gene TRBJ2-5; 10 bases line up with TRBD2. Germline CDR1 reads MNHNS; CDR2 reads SASEGT. J was trimmed by 2 bases and V by 2 bases; bases with no gene match: 2. This CDR3 is built from 15 residues. The CDR3 DNA reads as TGTGCCAGCAGTGAACTAGCGGGAGAGCAAGAGACCCAGTACTTC. This translates into CASSELAGEQETQYF.